These T cell receptor beta chains were read from a single sample in a study of T-cell reconstitution after alpha-beta-depleted transplantation in children. From the PCR reads, TCRdb called clonotypes with MiXCR, one entry per CDR3 protein. This sample has approximately 400,000 distinct CDR3 sequences, with 11% found just once. This material consisted of PBMCs from the stem cell graft donor, taken from the stem cell graft. These receptors all come from a human donor who donated a stem cell graft to a child with acute myeloid leukemia. Both conserved end residues are part of each CDR3. D genes are given only for firm matches. Part of the rows lack a size; the others show once, few, many or a class for expanded clones.

many | TRBJ1-4 | TRBD1 | TRBV5-1 | CASSQTGQAEKLFF | TGCGCCAGCAGCCAGACGGGACAGGCTGAAAAACTGTTTTTT
few | TRBJ2-2 | - | TRBV7-9 | CASGGGRGATGELFF | TGTGCCAGCGGTGGGGGACGGGGAGCCACCGGGGAGCTGTTTTTT
- | TRBJ2-1 | TRBD2 | TRBV20-1 | CSAQLAGGYNEQFF | TGCAGTGCGCAGCTAGCGGGGGGATACAATGAGCAGTTCTTC
- | TRBJ2-1 | - | TRBV4-1 | CASSLRTVYNEQFF | TGCGCCAGCAGCCTCAGGACGGTGTACAATGAGCAGTTCTTC
- | TRBJ2-6 | - | TRBV11-2 | CASSLEPGRTGGAGANVLTF | TGTGCCAGCAGCTTAGAGCCGGGACGCACCGGTGGTGCTGGGGCCAACGTCCTGACTTTC
many | TRBJ1-4 | TRBD1 | TRBV5-1 | CASSETGKDNEKLFF | TGCGCCAGCAGCGAGACAGGGAAGGATAATGAAAAACTGTTTTTT
- | TRBJ2-1 | - | TRBV11-2 | CASSRGQEEQFF | TGTGCCAGCAGCCGGGGGCAGGAAGAGCAGTTCTTC
- | TRBJ2-1 | TRBD2 | TRBV7-3 | CASSPSSSGSTPEQFF | TGTGCCAGCAGCCCCTCATCTAGCGGGAGTACCCCTGAGCAGTTCTTC
few | TRBJ2-1 | - | TRBV9 | CASSGAALDVNEQFF | TGTGCCAGCAGCGGGGCGGCCTTAGATGTTAATGAGCAGTTCTTC
- | TRBJ2-3 | TRBD2 | TRBV11-2 | CASSLGRGGLTDTQYF | TGTGCCAGCAGCTTAGGCCGCGGGGGACTCACAGATACGCAGTATTTT
- | TRBJ2-1 | TRBD2 | TRBV20-1 | CSARRGGAGVAEQFF | TGCAGTGCTAGACGCGGGGGGGCTGGAGTCGCTGAGCAGTTCTTC
- | TRBJ2-1 | TRBD1 | TRBV5-6 | CASSLPGGTGGNEQFF | TGTGCCAGCAGCTTGCCGGGGGGGACAGGGGGCAATGAGCAGTTCTTC
- | TRBJ1-1 | - | TRBV5-1 | CASSFSGTNTEAFF | TGCGCCAGCAGCTTCTCCGGGACGAACACTGAAGCTTTCTTT
- | TRBJ2-5 | TRBD1 | TRBV6-5 | CASRTSDRMEETQYF | TGTGCCAGCAGAACTTCGGACAGGATGGAAGAGACCCAGTACTTC
few | TRBJ2-1 | - | TRBV20-1 | CSASTASYNEQFF | TGCAGTGCTAGCACGGCTTCCTACAATGAGCAGTTCTTC
few | TRBJ2-3 | - | TRBV7-8 | CASSLYERVSTDTQYF | TGTGCCAGCAGCCTGTACGAGCGGGTTAGCACAGATACGCAGTATTTT
few | TRBJ2-7 | TRBD2 | TRBV20-1 | CSASALSGLAGGRYF | TGCAGTGCTAGCGCTCTTTCTGGACTAGCGGGAGGGCGGTACTTC
- | TRBJ2-6 | - | TRBV6-5 | CASRSGADVLTF | TGTGCCAGTCGGTCTGGGGCCGACGTCCTGACTTTC
- | TRBJ1-6 | - | TRBV12-3/TRBV12-4 | CASSLQGSALHF | TGTGCCAGCAGTTTGCAGGGGAGTGCCCTCCACTTT
- | TRBJ1-1 | - | TRBV6-1 | CAAAVKGVAFF | TGTGCCGCGGCGGTAAAAGGTGTAGCTTTCTTT
- | TRBJ2-3 | - | TRBV6-1 | CAIRDRFTDTQYF | TGTGCCATCCGGGACCGGTTCACAGATACGCAGTATTTT
few | TRBJ2-1 | - | TRBV12-3/TRBV12-4 | CASSTTINEQFF | TGTGCCAGCAGTACTACTATTAATGAGCAGTTCTTC
- | TRBJ2-1 | - | TRBV30 | CAWSGSSGEQFF | TGTGCCTGGAGTGGTTCTTCGGGGGAGCAGTTCTTC
many | TRBJ2-5 | - | TRBV3-1 | CASSQSGTGETQYF | TGTGCCAGCAGCCAATCCGGGACGGGAGAGACCCAGTACTTC
few | TRBJ2-5 | - | TRBV29-1 | CSVERAGSLGETQYF | TGCAGCGTTGAGCGTGCCGGATCCCTCGGAGAGACCCAGTACTTC
- | TRBJ1-4 | - | TRBV4-3 | CASSQVGQGDEKLFF | TGCGCCAGCAGCCAAGTAGGTCAGGGAGATGAAAAACTGTTTTTT
many | TRBJ1-3 | - | TRBV6-5 | CASSPRGRLSGNTIYF | TGTGCCAGCAGCCCAAGGGGACGGCTTTCTGGAAACACCATATATTTT
few | TRBJ1-5 | TRBD1 | TRBV7-9 | CASSLGSGQHNQPQHF | TGTGCCAGCAGCTTAGGATCGGGACAGCACAATCAGCCCCAGCATTTT
few | TRBJ1-5 | - | TRBV12-3/TRBV12-4 | CASTKGSNQPQHF | TGTGCCAGCACCAAAGGGAGCAATCAGCCCCAGCATTTT
- | TRBJ2-1 | TRBD2 | TRBV2 | CASTIQAGSTDEQFF | TGTGCCAGCACCATCCAAGCGGGGAGTACAGATGAGCAGTTCTTC
many | TRBJ1-1 | - | TRBV29-1 | CSVHKNTEAFF | TGCAGCGTTCACAAGAACACTGAAGCTTTCTTT
- | TRBJ2-2 | TRBD1 | TRBV11-2 | CASSSHRGRNTGELFF | TGTGCCAGCAGCTCCCACAGGGGTAGGAACACCGGGGAGCTGTTTTTT
few | TRBJ2-3 | - | TRBV7-3 | CASSLNPGLSTDTQYF | TGTGCCAGCAGCTTAAACCCGGGACTGAGCACAGATACGCAGTATTTT
- | TRBJ2-3 | - | TRBV12-3/TRBV12-4 | CASSSAGEFPNTQYF | TGTGCCAGCAGTTCGGCCGGTGAATTTCCAAATACGCAGTATTTT
few | TRBJ2-1 | TRBD2 | TRBV5-1 | CASSSGTSATYNEQFF | TGCGCCAGCAGTTCCGGGACTAGCGCAACCTACAATGAGCAGTTCTTC
- | TRBJ2-1 | TRBD2 | TRBV10-3 | CAISGGREGIILNEQFF | TGTGCCATCAGTGGTGGACGGGAGGGTATCATACTGAATGAGCAGTTCTTC
- | TRBJ2-7 | - | TRBV29-1 | CSVALPPGNEQYF | TGCAGCGTTGCCCTCCCCCCTGGGAACGAGCAGTACTTC
- | TRBJ2-1 | - | TRBV4-1 | CASSQDLTSPYNEQFF | TGCGCCAGCAGCCAAGATTTGACTTCCCCCTACAATGAGCAGTTCTTC
- | TRBJ2-3 | - | TRBV6-2/TRBV6-3 | CASGPGHTDTQYF | TGTGCCAGTGGCCCGGGACACACAGATACGCAGTATTTT
few | TRBJ2-7 | - | TRBV15 | CATSRDLAVIHYEQYF | TGTGCCACCAGCAGAGATTTGGCGGTTATTCACTACGAGCAGTACTTC
- | TRBJ2-5 | TRBD1 | TRBV7-8 | CASSFPRSDREVQETQYF | TGTGCCAGCAGCTTCCCCCGCTCGGACAGGGAGGTCCAAGAGACCCAGTACTTC
- | TRBJ2-1 | TRBD2 | TRBV15 | CATSRVETSPRKRKFF | TGTGCCACCAGCAGAGTGGAGACTAGCCCCAGAAAGAGGAAGTTCTTC
- | TRBJ2-1 | TRBD1 | TRBV9 | CASSVGQSVSYNEQFF | TGTGCCAGCAGCGTGGGACAGTCGGTGTCCTACAATGAGCAGTTCTTC
- | TRBJ2-7 | - | TRBV3-1 | CASRLFERREFSYEQYF | TGTGCCAGCAGACTTTTCGAAAGGAGGGAATTTTCCTACGAGCAGTACTTC
- | TRBJ2-1 | TRBD2 | TRBV20-1 | CSARSSRGYEQFF | TGCAGTGCTAGAAGTTCGCGGGGGTATGAGCAGTTCTTC
- | TRBJ1-4 | - | TRBV12-3/TRBV12-4 | CASSRGEKLFF | TGTGCCAGCAGCCGAGGGGAAAAACTGTTTTTT
- | TRBJ2-3 | TRBD1 | TRBV7-7 | CASREQGADTQYF | TGTGCTAGCAGAGAACAGGGGGCCGATACGCAGTATTTT
many | TRBJ2-3 | TRBD2 | TRBV4-3 | CASSQDGGTQYF | TGCGCCAGCAGCCAAGACGGGGGGACGCAGTATTTT
- | TRBJ2-5 | TRBD1 | TRBV20-1 | CSARLRRAGGETQYF | TGCAGTGCTAGACTACGCAGGGCAGGGGGAGAGACCCAGTACTTC
- | TRBJ1-5 | - | TRBV6-2/TRBV6-3 | CASSYWGADQPQHF | TGTGCCAGCAGTTACTGGGGGGCGGATCAGCCCCAGCATTTT
- | TRBJ1-5 | - | TRBV4-3 | CASSQDPTVASNQPQHF | TGCGCCAGCAGCCAAGACCCGACAGTAGCTAGCAATCAGCCCCAGCATTTT